The entry below describes one TCR beta chain. Extracted total RNA amounted to at least 5.5 micrograms for each sample. Trimming stripped 5 bases from V and 3 bases from J, with 16 bases between. Germline CDR1 SQVTM, CDR2 ANQGSEA. This CDR3 is 14 amino acids long. These data come from a study of blood T cells in healthy people across ages. The use of a sample-barcoded 5' primer and a J-beta primer mix characterized a second PCR of roughly 7 to 11 cycles. TCRdb re-called the 5' RACE reads with MiXCR, one entry per CDR3 protein. The sample has over 700,000 distinct CDR3 sequences; roughly 25% are singletons. In addition, the sample was reused for a study of T cells of mothers and their children. That publication notes: Biologically related mothers and children overlapped slightly more than unrelated pairs, a non-significant difference.

J is TRBJ1-2 and V is TRBV29-1; D might be TRBD1 (5 bases). Material for sequencing was blood. The origin of this receptor is a boy aged 10-17 years in good health. CDR3 coding DNA: TGCAGCGTTAGGTCAGGGAGCCTTGACTATGGCTACACCTTC. Its protein product is CSVRSGSLDYGYTF.